This T cell receptor beta chain is from a study of blood T cell repertoires in COVID-19. Study background: In each case, the material was cDNA or gDNA derived from T cells, B-cell-depleted T cells, or PBMCs.

This CDR3 spans 15 amino acids. Germline trimming cut 6 bases from V and 4 bases from J; bases unmatched to any gene: 9. CDR1 LNHDA and CDR2 SQIVND come from the germline V gene (reference sequence). Profiled with immunoSEQ multiplex PCR; TCRdb holds only in-frame clones, not every one. The top ten hold around 8% of the sample, which has about 150,000 clones, about 88% seen once. The V call is TRBV19, the J call TRBJ1-5, with 7 bases lining up with TRBD1. Sequenced: peripheral blood. The receptor was derived from a woman in her sixties or seventies with COVID-19, enrolled during active disease. CDR3 sequence: CASSTRQGWNQPQHF. DNA of the CDR3: TGTGCCAGTAGCACCCGACAGGGATGGAATCAGCCCCAGCATTTT.